The 20 T cell receptor beta chains below all came from one sample that was sequenced in a study of beta chain features in type 1 diabetes. Reverse transcribing all isolated RNA meant expressed TCRB transcripts were sequenced. The data were produced by immunoSEQ multiplex PCR, yet TCRdb's version contains in-frame clones alone and is incomplete. In the table there are more than 140,000 clones, 9% to 10% of which are singletons. Sequenced input: central memory CD4+ T cells from blood. These receptors were taken from a woman between 40 and 55 years old in good health.

This clone came up many times. The rearrangement joins TRBV19 to TRBJ2-3, with 10 bases matching TRBD1. Germline V CDR1 and CDR2: LNHDA, SQIVND (reference sequence). The junction had 6 bases not matched to a gene; V was cut back by 9 bases and J by 0 bases. This CDR3 has 15 residues. DNA for the CDR3: TGTGCCAGCCGGGACAGGGGAATGAGCACAGATACGCAGTATTTT. It specifies CASRDRGMSTDTQYF.

A few counts support this clone. The gene calls are TRBV6-1 and TRBJ2-7; a possible D gene is TRBD2 (6 bases). This CDR3 spans 15 amino acids. The germline V and J ends were trimmed by 6 bases and 2 bases, with 17 bases remaining between them. Per the germline V gene, CDR1 is MNHNS and CDR2 is SASEGT. The CDR3 nucleotides are TGTGCCAGCAGAGCCGGGACTTCCAGAACCTACGAGCAGTACTTC. It encodes CASRAGTSRTYEQYF.

The chain joins TRBV5-1 to TRBJ2-3; 8 bases align to TRBD2. CDR3 length equals 16 residues. In germline, CDR1 is SGHRS, CDR2 YFSETQ. The V and J ends lost 0 bases and 1 base, in that order; junction bases with no gene match: 4. The CDR3: CASSLARRGGTDTQYF. In DNA form, the CDR3 reads TGCGCCAGCAGCTTGGCCAGGCGGGGGGGCACAGATACGCAGTATTTT.

This clone has just a few counts. This sequence joins TRBV2 and TRBJ2-1; no reliable D call. Per the germline V gene, CDR1 is SNHLY and CDR2 is FYNNEI. V lost 3 bases to trimming and J lost 6 bases, with 3 bases between them. This CDR3 region has 11 residues. CDR3 DNA: TGTGCCAGCAGTGACTTCAATGAGCAGTTCTTC. This translates into CASSDFNEQFF.

The rearrangement joins TRBV5-6 to TRBJ1-4; tentatively, D is TRBD1 (6 bases). CDR1 is SGHDT, CDR2 YYEEEE, per germline. Trimming took 1 base from V and 7 from J, leaving 14 bases between them. This CDR3 comprises 15 residues. As DNA, the CDR3 is TGTGCCAGCAGCTTGTCGGGGGGCGCGGGTGAAAAACTGTTTTTT. It yields the protein CASSLSGGAGEKLFF.

The V call is TRBV27, the J call TRBJ1-5; no clear D gene. Trimming removed 3 bases at V and 0 bases at J, with 9 bases between. This CDR3 is 15 amino acids long. CDR1 MNHEY and CDR2 SMNVEV come from the germline V gene (reference sequence). The CDR3 DNA reads as TGTGCCAGCAGTTTGAAAAGAGCTAGCAATCAGCCCCAGCATTTT. Protein product: CASSLKRASNQPQHF.

In its sample, this clone was seen many times. The chain joins TRBV15 to TRBJ1-5; 8 bases line up with TRBD1. The J segment lost 0 bases and the V segment lost 3 bases, leaving 4 bases of the junction unmatched. The CDR3 runs to 16 residues. Germline V gene lookup returns CDR1 LNHNV and CDR2 YYDKDF (reference sequence). Written as DNA, the CDR3 is TGTGCCACCAGCAGCGGACAGGGATATAGCAATCAGCCCCAGCATTTT. The encoded protein is CATSSGQGYSNQPQHF.

The rearrangement links TRBV7-2 to TRBJ2-1, with TRBD2 matching over 15 bases. Germline CDR1 is SGHTA and CDR2 is FQGNSA. This CDR3 comprises 18 residues. With 4 bases clipped from V and 7 bases from J, the junction kept 11 bases outside the gene matches. CDR3 sequence: CASSSFGLAGGRRNEQFF. CDR3 sequence (DNA): TGTGCCAGCAGCTCCTTCGGACTAGCGGGGGGGCGGCGTAATGAGCAGTTCTTC.

V and J are TRBV14 and TRBJ2-7; a weak D match, TRBD1 (5 bases). V lost 3 bases, J lost 5 bases, and 14 bases lay in between. The CDR3 contains 14 residues. CDR1 is SGHDN and CDR2 is FVKESK in the germline V gene. The CDR3: CASSQGPLRDEQYF. The CDR3 region has the DNA TGTGCCAGCAGCCAGGGGCCTCTTCGCGACGAGCAGTACTTC.

On this clone itself: This specimen includes other DNA sequences encoding the same CDR3. The chain is built from TRBV27 and TRBJ1-1; the D is unclear. Germline-derived CDR1 and CDR2 are MNHEY and SMNVEV (reference sequence). V dropped 2 bases and J dropped 5 bases, with 9 bases sitting between them. CDR3 length equals 13 residues. Here the CDR3 reads CASSLEGRTEAFF. The CDR3 DNA sequence: TGTGCCAGCAGTTTAGAAGGGAGAACTGAAGCTTTCTTT.

This chain joins TRBV11-2 and TRBJ1-1; tentatively, D is TRBD1 (6 bases). The CDR3 covers 14 residues. Germline CDR1 is SGHAT and CDR2 is FQNNGV. V gave up 4 bases and J gave up 5 bases, with 14 bases separating them. CDR3 sequence reads: CASSSVGQWTEAFF. The CDR3 DNA is TGTGCCAGCAGCTCAGTAGGACAGTGGACTGAAGCTTTCTTT.

This clone occurred a few times. This chain joins TRBV10-3 and TRBJ1-2; unclear D gene. V was clipped by 7 bases and J by 7 bases, with 16 bases between them. Looked up from germline, CDR1 is ENHRY and CDR2 is SYGVKD. The CDR3 loop spans 13 amino acids. CDR3 sequence (DNA): TGTGCCATCACGCATGAGGTTGAGGGTGGCTACACCTTC. Amino acid sequence: CAITHEVEGGYTF.

V usage is TRBV6-5 and J usage is TRBJ2-2; D might be TRBD1 (6 bases). Between the trimmed V and J ends, which lost 6 bases and 3 bases, there was a span of 14 bases. Germline-derived CDR1 and CDR2 are MNHEY and SVGAGI. The CDR3 sequence is 15 residues long. The CDR3 region is CASRAQGAYTGELFF. CDR3 nucleotide sequence: TGTGCCAGCAGAGCACAGGGAGCGTACACCGGGGAGCTGTTTTTT.

This clone occurred a few times. The chain combines TRBV7-2 with TRBJ2-4, with D maybe TRBD2 (6 bases). Germline CDR1 SGHTA, CDR2 FQGNSA. With 5 bases removed from V and 12 bases from J, the gap between germline ends came to 20 bases. CDR3 length: 14 residues. As DNA, the CDR3 is TGTGCCAGCAGCACGGGACTTCTCCGTCGTTATCAGTACTTC. Its translation is CASSTGLLRRYQYF.

The V call is TRBV18, the J call TRBJ2-5, with TRBD2 matching 7 bases. The CDR3 spans 14 residues. Germline V lookup: CDR1 KGHSH, CDR2 LQKENI. J gave up 5 bases and V 3 bases, and 6 bases lay outside the gene matches. CDR3 amino acids: CASSPDSGVETQYF. The DNA for the CDR3 is TGTGCCAGCTCACCCGACAGCGGGGTCGAGACCCAGTACTTC.

This chain joins TRBV11-2 and TRBJ1-1; D is ambiguous. This CDR3 contains 13 residues. Germline V lookup: CDR1 SGHAT, CDR2 FQNNGV. V was pared by 1 base and J by 1 base, with 4 bases between. CDR3 loop: CASSLAWNTEAFF. The CDR3, as DNA: TGTGCCAGCAGCTTAGCTTGGAACACTGAAGCTTTCTTT.

This clone came up a few times. The chain recombines TRBV7-9 with TRBJ1-2; 7 nucleotides agree with TRBD1. With V trimmed by 5 bases and J by 5 bases, 11 bases remained unmatched. The germline V gene has CDR1 SEHNR and CDR2 FQNEAQ (reference sequence). CDR3 length: 15 residues. CDR3 in DNA: TGTGCCAGCAGCGCGGGACAGCGGTCACCTTATGGCTACACCTTC. This translates into CASSAGQRSPYGYTF.

This clone was observed a handful of times. The chain couples TRBV5-1 to TRBJ2-7, with 10 nucleotides matching TRBD1. Germline CDR1 reads SGHRS; CDR2 reads YFSETQ. The CDR3 totals 15 residues. With V trimmed by 3 bases and J by 5 bases, 8 bases remained unmatched. The CDR3 DNA follows: TGCGCCAGCAGCTCCGGGACAGGGGCGTTCGACGAGCAGTACTTC. Its translation: CASSSGTGAFDEQYF. The whole variable domain, filled in from reference TRBV5-1 and TRBJ2-7, reads KAGVTQTPRYLIKTRGQQVTLSCSPISGHRSVSWYQQTPGQGLQFLFEYFSETQRNKGNFPGRFSGRQFSNSRSEMNVSTLELGDSALYLCASSSGTGAFDEQYFGPGTRLTVT.

The chain carries TRBV11-2 and TRBJ1-3; D gene ambiguous. The CDR3 loop spans 16 amino acids. Germline assignment: CDR1 SGHAT and CDR2 FQNNGV. The V end was cut by 4 bases, the J end by 0 bases, with 13 bases between. This CDR3 reads CASSSDGGYSGNTIYF. The CDR3 DNA is TGTGCCAGCAGCTCAGACGGAGGCTACTCTGGAAACACCATATATTTT.

V gene TRBV2 combines with J gene TRBJ2-5, with 9 bases that match TRBD2. The CDR3 has 15 amino acids. Germline V gives CDR1 SNHLY, CDR2 FYNNEI. The trim removed 6 bases at V and 5 bases at J, leaving 10 bases unmatched. The CDR3 reads CASRVGGGAGETQYF. CDR3 nucleotides: TGTGCCAGCAGGGTTGGCGGGGGGGCCGGGGAGACCCAGTACTTC.